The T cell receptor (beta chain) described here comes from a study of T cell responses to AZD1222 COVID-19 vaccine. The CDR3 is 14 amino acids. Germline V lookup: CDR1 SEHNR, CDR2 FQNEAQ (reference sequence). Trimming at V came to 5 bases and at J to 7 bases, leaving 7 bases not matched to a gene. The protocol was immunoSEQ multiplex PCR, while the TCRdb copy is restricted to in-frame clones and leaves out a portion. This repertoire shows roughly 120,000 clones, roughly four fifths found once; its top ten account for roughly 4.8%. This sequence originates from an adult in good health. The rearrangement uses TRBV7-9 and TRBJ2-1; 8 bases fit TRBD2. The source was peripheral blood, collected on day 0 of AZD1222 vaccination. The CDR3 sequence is CASSPGGARNEQFF. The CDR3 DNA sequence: TGTGCCAGCAGCCCCGGGGGGGCCAGAAATGAGCAGTTCTTC.